The source of this T cell receptor beta chain is a study of cytomegalovirus exposure and HLA in healthy donors. Findings and limits, study-wide: A later analysis reportedly found that, within productive TCRs, an Asian-associated ancestry cluster had fewer N-insertions than the mean observed across the roughly 730 donors. In a later analysis, at a false discovery rate of 0.05, 16,951 TCR beta sequences matched HLA alleles.

With regard to this clone: Its antigen is not identified.

PCR employed 60 Vbeta and 13 Jbeta primers. Here immunoSEQ multiplex PCR was the method, and the copy in TCRdb shows in-frame clones only, minus some. The data hold around 130,000 clones, with around 72% observed a single time. This receptor was identified in a woman aged 40 to 50 in good health and CMV-seronegative. Specimen: PBMCs.

This CDR3 is CASSVGGTGNTIYF. The CDR3 DNA sequence: TGTGCCAGCAGCGTAGGAGGGACTGGAAACACCATATATTTT. This sequence joins TRBV9 and TRBJ1-3; D call uncertain. The CDR3 has 14 residues. Germline V lookup: CDR1 SGDLS, CDR2 YYNGEE. The V gene lost 0 bases and the J gene lost 2 bases, with 6 bases spanning the gap.